In this sample, the clone carrying this TCR beta chain turned up a few times. Its specificity is unknown. Presence of unique molecular identifiers characterized the TCR beta cDNA libraries. Via MiXCR, TCRdb re-called the PCR reads, giving one row per CDR3 protein. The sample carries hundreds of thousands of distinct CDR3 sequences, approximately 59% recorded once. The data stem from a study of post-analysis software for immune sequencing data. Turning to the study itself: In terms of disease course, relapsing-remitting, secondary progressive and progressive-relapsing multiple sclerosis were included. Study-wide points: Relative to controls, patients with multiple sclerosis showed significantly lower normalized Chao1 diversity. Batch-matched samples strongly co-clustered by F measure. Patients showed TRBV5-6, TRBV5-1 and TRBV20-1 among five TRBV segments more frequent than in controls.

This CDR3 region has 17 residues. The germline V and J ends were trimmed by 1 base and 3 bases, with 19 bases remaining between them. The V gene's germline CDR1 is LGHNA and CDR2 YNFKEQ. This TCR derives from a girl aged 2 to 10 with multiple sclerosis. This chain links TRBV4-2 with TRBJ2-7; the D gene is possibly TRBD1 (6 bases). The sequencing input was blood. CDR3 sequence: CASSQGPRRGHNYEQYF. CDR3 DNA: TGTGCCAGCAGCCAAGGGCCCAGAAGGGGACACAACTACGAGCAGTACTTC.